Listed below are T cell receptor beta chains from one sample, sequenced in a study of blood T cell repertoires in COVID-19. The data were produced by immunoSEQ multiplex PCR, yet TCRdb's version contains in-frame clones alone and is incomplete. Among about 480,000 clones listed, roughly nine tenths were seen once. The sequenced sample was peripheral blood. The receptors originated from a woman aged 45-65 years with COVID-19, enrolled during active disease. CDR3s include the opening cysteine and the closing phenylalanine or tryptophan. The D gene is left open where the match is weak. Expanded clones are given a class, and other clones once, few, many or no size at all.

D	V	size	J	DNA	CDR3
NA	TRBV14	NA	TRBJ2-3	TGTGCCAGCAGCCAAGCGTTCCAGGGGCGTGAGCAGTATTTT	CASSQAFQGREQYF
NA	TRBV6-1	NA	TRBJ2-6	TGTGCCAGCAGTGAATTCTCTAGTCCACTGGCCTCTGGGGCCAACGTCCTGACTTTC	CASSEFSSPLASGANVLTF
TRBD2	TRBV11-2	NA	TRBJ2-3	TGTGCCAGCAGCTTAGACCTAGCGGGGTCAGATACGCAGTATTTT	CASSLDLAGSDTQYF
TRBD2	TRBV2	NA	TRBJ2-3	TGTGCCAGCATGGGGGGACTAGCAGATAGCACAGATACGCAGTATTTT	CASMGGLADSTDTQYF
TRBD1	TRBV7-6	few	TRBJ2-7	TGTGCCAGCAGCTTAGGGGGACAGGGCTACGAGCAGTACTTC	CASSLGGQGYEQYF
NA	TRBV6-5	NA	TRBJ1-2	TGTGCCAGCAGTTACTCGGCAGTCCTTGTTAACTATGGCTACACCTTC	CASSYSAVLVNYGYTF
TRBD1	TRBV5-1	NA	TRBJ1-5	TGCGCCAACCTTCGGGGGCAGGGGGCGATCGGTAGCAATCAGCCCCAGCATTTT	CANLRGQGAIGSNQPQHF
NA	TRBV27	NA	TRBJ2-7	TGTGCCAGCAGTTTCAGGGGCCCCTACGAGCAGTACTTC	CASSFRGPYEQYF
NA	TRBV29-1	NA	TRBJ2-7	TGCAGCGTCCATACGCGGGTGGCGGGGACCTACGAGCAGTACTTC	CSVHTRVAGTYEQYF
NA	TRBV11-2	once	TRBJ2-3	TGTGCCAGCAGCTTATCCCTCGGGGAAGATACGCAGTATTTT	CASSLSLGEDTQYF
NA	TRBV20-1	NA	TRBJ2-7	TGCAGTGCTCCTGACACCTACGAGCAGTACTTC	CSAPDTYEQYF
NA	TRBV30	NA	TRBJ1-1	TGTGCCTGGAGTCGGGGGGATGGCACTGAAGCTTTCTTT	CAWSRGDGTEAFF
NA	TRBV5-1	NA	TRBJ2-7	TGCGCCAGCAGCCCTAGGCAGGGAGGTTCGTACGAGCAGTACTTC	CASSPRQGGSYEQYF
NA	TRBV28	NA	TRBJ1-5	TGTGCCAGCAGTTCCACTTATAGCAATCAGCCCCAGCATTTT	CASSSTYSNQPQHF
TRBD1	TRBV9	NA	TRBJ1-2	TGTGCCAGCAGCCCGGGGACAGGGACAATCTACACCTTC	CASSPGTGTIYTF
TRBD1	TRBV27	NA	TRBJ2-6	TGTGCCAGCACCCGGACAGGGGGCGTCACTGGGGCCAACGTCCTGACTTTC	CASTRTGGVTGANVLTF
TRBD2	TRBV5-8	NA	TRBJ2-6	TGTGCCAGCAGCTGGGGAGGGGCCGAATCTGGGGCCAACGTCCTGACTTTC	CASSWGGAESGANVLTF
NA	TRBV19	NA	TRBJ1-2	TGTGCCAGTAGTATAGTAAAGCGGCTCAAACCCCCCGGCTATGGCTACACCTTC	CASSIVKRLKPPGYGYTF
NA	TRBV12-5	NA	TRBJ2-3	TGTGCTAGTGGTTTGATCACAGACGGAACCACCCTGGTGGATACGCAGTATTTT	CASGLITDGTTLVDTQYF
NA	TRBV13	NA	TRBJ1-1	TGTGCCAGCAGCTTGGGCAACACTGAAGCTTTCTTT	CASSLGNTEAFF
NA	TRBV12-3/TRBV12-4	once	TRBJ1-4	TGTGCCAGCAGCCGGGAGGCTAATGAAAAACTGTTTTTT	CASSREANEKLFF
NA	TRBV30	NA	TRBJ2-3	TGTGCCTGGAGTGGGGGTGGGGGGAATACGCAGTATTTT	CAWSGGGGNTQYF
NA	TRBV18	NA	TRBJ1-3	TGTGCCAGCTCACCTGGGACATCTGGAAACACCATATATTTT	CASSPGTSGNTIYF
NA	TRBV30	NA	TRBJ1-6	TGTGCCTGGAGTGTCAGGGGTTCACCCCTCCACTTT	CAWSVRGSPLHF
NA	TRBV19	NA	TRBJ1-2	TGTGCCACTAAACCTTCCCGACAGACCAACTATGGCTACACCTTC	CATKPSRQTNYGYTF
TRBD2	TRBV9	NA	TRBJ2-3	TGTGCCAGCAGCGCGATAGCGGGGGTCACAGATACGCAGTATTTT	CASSAIAGVTDTQYF
NA	TRBV12-5	NA	TRBJ2-7	TGTGCTAGTGGTTTCGGGGGTTCCTACGAGCAGTACTTC	CASGFGGSYEQYF
NA	TRBV6-5	NA	TRBJ2-1	TGTGCCAGCAGTTACCTCAATGAGCAGTTCTTC	CASSYLNEQFF
NA	TRBV27	NA	TRBJ1-2	TGTGCCAGCAGTTTATCGTGGGGGGGCAGCTATGGCTACACCTTC	CASSLSWGGSYGYTF
NA	TRBV9	NA	TRBJ2-4	TGTGCCAGCAGCGAGGGGAGCCTCGGGACTGCCGAAAACATTCAGTACTTC	CASSEGSLGTAENIQYF
NA	TRBV7-2	NA	TRBJ1-2	TGTGCCAGCAGCTCCCGAGGCTATGAAGAGGGTGGCTACACCTTC	CASSSRGYEEGGYTF
TRBD2	TRBV2	NA	TRBJ2-3	TGTGCCAGCAGGGGTGGGTTAGCGGGGTACACAGATACGCAGTATTTT	CASRGGLAGYTDTQYF
TRBD1	TRBV28	NA	TRBJ2-7	TGTGCCAGCAGTTTAAGGGGGCTTGGGGAGCAGTACTTC	CASSLRGLGEQYF
NA	TRBV27	NA	TRBJ1-1	TGTGCCACTCTAAGTGGGGGGGTTATGAACACTGAAGCTTTCTTT	CATLSGGVMNTEAFF
NA	TRBV5-1	NA	TRBJ2-2	TGCGCCAGCAGCTTCCGGGGCGCGGGGACCGGGGAGCTGTTTTTT	CASSFRGAGTGELFF
TRBD1	TRBV18	NA	TRBJ1-6	TGTGCCAGCTCGCTAGGGGACAGAACTAATTCACCCCTCCACTTT	CASSLGDRTNSPLHF
NA	TRBV2	NA	TRBJ2-7	TGTGCCAGCAGAGATGGCATTCGCTACGAGCAGTACTTC	CASRDGIRYEQYF
NA	TRBV6-6	NA	TRBJ2-5	TGTGCCAGCAGTTACTCTAGCTACCAAGAGACCCAGTACTTC	CASSYSSYQETQYF
TRBD1	TRBV12-5	few	TRBJ1-1	TGTGCTAGTGGTTTAGGGACAGGGGGCCAAGCTTTCTTT	CASGLGTGGQAFF
TRBD2	TRBV4-1	NA	TRBJ2-1	TGCGCCAGCAGCCATCCGGGACTAGCGAATCCCTCCTACAATGAGCAGTTCTTC	CASSHPGLANPSYNEQFF
NA	TRBV5-6	NA	TRBJ1-6	TGTGCCAGCAGCTTGGTTGGCAGGGGACACAATTCACCCCTCCACTTT	CASSLVGRGHNSPLHF
NA	TRBV21-1	NA	TRBJ2-3	TGTGCCAGGGGGCGGACAAATTTAACAGATACGCAGTATTTT	CARGRTNLTDTQYF
NA	TRBV18	few	TRBJ2-3	TGTGCCAGCTCACCACGGCAGGCAGATACGCAGTATTTT	CASSPRQADTQYF
TRBD1	TRBV6-5	NA	TRBJ2-7	TGTGCCAGCAGTCCCCGGACAGGGGACGAGCAGTACTTC	CASSPRTGDEQYF